This T cell receptor (beta chain) was captured by sequencing in a study of HIV-infected patients and healthy controls. Whole-study results and caveats: The authors saw processing only sixteen HIV-infected individuals as a major limitation on generality.

No cell fractionation was done, so the repertoire covers all unsorted peripheral blood T cells. Around 0.5 ug RNA was reverse transcribed with alpha and beta constant-region primers. Alpha and beta chain libraries were made separately by chain-specific third strand synthesis with multiplexing indices. TCRdb itself ran the 5' RACE reads through MiXCR, one entry per CDR3 protein. The sample lists roughly 13,000 distinct CDR3 sequences, roughly 10% occurring once. By proportion, this clonotype is medium-sized. The antigen remains unidentified. CDR3 size: 17 residues. Trimming removed 6 bases from V and 0 bases from J, with 22 bases in between. The germline V gene has CDR1 DFQATT and CDR2 SNEGSKA (reference sequence).

This chain joins TRBV20-1 and TRBJ2-3, with D perhaps matching TRBD2 (5 bases). Specimen: blood. This receptor was identified in an adult in good health. The CDR3 protein is CSAPSPPTTESTDTQYF. CDR3 nucleotide sequence: TGCAGTGCCCCTTCCCCCCCGACTACTGAAAGCACAGATACGCAGTATTTT.